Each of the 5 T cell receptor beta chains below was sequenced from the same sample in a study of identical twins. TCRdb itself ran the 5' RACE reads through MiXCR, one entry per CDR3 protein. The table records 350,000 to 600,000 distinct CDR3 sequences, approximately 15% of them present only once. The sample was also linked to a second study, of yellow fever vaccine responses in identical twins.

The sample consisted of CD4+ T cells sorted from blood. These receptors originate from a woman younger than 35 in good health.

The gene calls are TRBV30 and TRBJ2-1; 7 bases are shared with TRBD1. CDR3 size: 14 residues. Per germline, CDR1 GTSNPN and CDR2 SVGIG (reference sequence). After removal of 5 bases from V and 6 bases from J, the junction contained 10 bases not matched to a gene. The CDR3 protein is CAWSTLRGPNEQFF. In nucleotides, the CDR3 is TGTGCCTGGTCCACTCTGAGGGGGCCCAATGAGCAGTTCTTC. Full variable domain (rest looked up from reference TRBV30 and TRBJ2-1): SQTIHQWPATLVQPVGSPLSLECTVEGTSNPNLYWYRQAAGRGLQLLFYSVGIGQISSEVPQNLSASRPQDRQFILSSKKLLLSDSGFYLCAWSTLRGPNEQFFGPGTRLTVL.

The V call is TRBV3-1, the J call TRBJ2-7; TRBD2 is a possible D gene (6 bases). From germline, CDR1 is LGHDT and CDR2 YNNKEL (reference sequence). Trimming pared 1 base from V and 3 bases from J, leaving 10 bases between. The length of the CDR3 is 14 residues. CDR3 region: CASSQAAGYYEQYF. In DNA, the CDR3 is TGTGCCAGCAGCCAAGCTGCGGGGTACTACGAGCAGTACTTC.

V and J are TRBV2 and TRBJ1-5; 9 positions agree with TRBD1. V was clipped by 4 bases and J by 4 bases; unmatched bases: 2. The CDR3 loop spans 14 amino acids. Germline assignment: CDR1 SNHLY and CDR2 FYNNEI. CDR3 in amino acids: CASSVGTGNQPQHF. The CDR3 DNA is TGTGCCAGCAGTGTCGGGACAGGGAATCAGCCCCAGCATTTT.

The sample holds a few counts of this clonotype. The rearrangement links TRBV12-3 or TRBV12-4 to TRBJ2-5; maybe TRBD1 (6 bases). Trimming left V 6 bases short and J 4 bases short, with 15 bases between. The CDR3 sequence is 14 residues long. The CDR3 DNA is TGTGCCAGCAGGTCTACAGGGTTTGGAGAGACCCAGTACTTC. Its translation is CASRSTGFGETQYF.

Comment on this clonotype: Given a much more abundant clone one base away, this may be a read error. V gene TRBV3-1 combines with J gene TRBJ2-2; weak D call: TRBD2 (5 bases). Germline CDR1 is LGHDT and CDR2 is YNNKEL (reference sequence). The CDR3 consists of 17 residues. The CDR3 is CASSQEGSGSYTWELFF. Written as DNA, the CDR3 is TGTGCCAGCAGCCAAGAAGGGAGCGGATCATACACCTGGGAGCTGTTTTTT.